What follows are 30 T cell receptor beta chains derived from one specimen sequenced in a study of cytomegalovirus exposure and HLA in healthy donors. The assay was immunoSEQ multiplex PCR, and TCRdb's table has in-frame clones only and misses some. The repertoire holds 120,000 to 150,000 clones, with approximately 88% as singletons. The sample comprised PBMCs. All receptors come from a woman aged 18-29 years in good health and CMV-seropositive.

The CDR3: CASSPDAAGGTGELFF. The CDR3 coding sequence is TGCGCCAGCAGCCCGGACGCAGCCGGGGGTACCGGGGAGCTGTTTTTT. The V and J genes are TRBV5-1 and TRBJ2-2; D might be TRBD2 (6 bases). Trimming removed 4 bases at V and 5 bases at J, with 18 bases between. This CDR3 comprises 16 residues. Looked up from germline, CDR1 is SGHRS and CDR2 is YFSETQ.

The chain links TRBV4-3 to TRBJ1-5; 7 bases align to TRBD1. The CDR3 contains 17 residues. Germline V gene lookup returns CDR1 LGHNA and CDR2 YSLEER. The junction had 5 bases not matched to a gene; V was cut back by 0 bases and J by 0 bases. The CDR3, as DNA: TGCGCCAGCAGCCAAGATATCGGACAGGATAGCAATCAGCCCCAGCATTTT. This codes for CASSQDIGQDSNQPQHF.

The chain carries TRBV11-2 and TRBJ2-7, with D possibly TRBD2 on 6 matching bases. With 2 bases removed from V and 4 bases from J, the gap between germline ends came to 9 bases. The CDR3 totals 13 residues. Germline assignment: CDR1 SGHAT and CDR2 FQNNGV. The CDR3 nucleotides read TGTGCCAGCAGCTTAAATGGGAGGTACGAGCAGTACTTC. Its translation: CASSLNGRYEQYF.

The V call is TRBV5-1, the J call TRBJ2-1; possible D gene TRBD2, 6 bases. Germline CDR1 and CDR2: SGHRS and YFSETQ. The CDR3 totals 14 residues. The V end was cut by 4 bases, the J end by 0 bases, with 8 bases between. This CDR3 reads CASSLSGSYNEQFF. The CDR3, as DNA: TGCGCCAGCAGCCTTAGCGGCTCCTACAATGAGCAGTTCTTC.

This sequence joins TRBV6-5 and TRBJ2-1; 15 nucleotides line up with TRBD2. Germline trimming cut 6 bases from V and 9 bases from J; bases unmatched to any gene: 6. The CDR3 spans 15 residues. Germline-derived CDR1 and CDR2 are MNHEY and SVGAGI. The CDR3 protein is CASSKGLAGGFEQFF. CDR3 in DNA: TGTGCCAGCAGCAAGGGACTAGCGGGAGGCTTTGAGCAGTTCTTC.

The chain recombines TRBV11-3 with TRBJ2-3; 8 bases are shared with TRBD1. This CDR3 has 14 residues. Germline-derived CDR1 and CDR2 are SGHNT and YENEEA. The junction had 7 bases not matched to a gene; V was cut back by 8 bases and J by 3 bases. CDR3 residues: CASGQGAVTDTQYF. In DNA, the CDR3 is TGTGCCAGCGGGCAGGGGGCAGTGACAGATACGCAGTATTTT.

This chain uses TRBV7-9 with TRBJ2-1; 9 bases are a match to TRBD1. The CDR3 is 17 residues long. Germline CDR1 is SEHNR and CDR2 is FQNEAQ (reference sequence). V gave up 5 bases and J gave up 2 bases; unmatched junction bases: 10. CDR3 in amino acids: CASSPRTGEGAYNEQFF. CDR3 nucleotide sequence: TGTGCCAGCAGCCCGAGGACAGGGGAGGGGGCCTACAATGAGCAGTTCTTC.

This chain links TRBV10-2 with TRBJ2-7, with unresolved D. CDR1 is WSHSY and CDR2 is SAAADI in the germline V gene. The CDR3 spans 11 residues. Trimming left V 3 bases short and J 3 bases short, with 3 bases between. The CDR3 spells CASSDYYEQYF. CDR3 sequence (DNA): TGCGCCAGCAGTGATTACTACGAGCAGTACTTC.

This clone was counted a single time. Distinct nucleotide sequences in the sample also encode this CDR3. This rearrangement joins TRBV7-2 to TRBJ2-7; D may be TRBD2 (6 bases). Per the germline V gene, CDR1 is SGHTA and CDR2 is FQGNSA. V lost 1 base and J lost 2, with 9 bases in between. The CDR3 consists of 14 residues. CDR3 in amino acids: CASSLGSSAYEQYF. CDR3 nucleotides: TGTGCCAGCAGCTTAGGGTCTAGCGCCTACGAGCAGTACTTC.

The CDR3 nucleotides read TGTGCCAGCAGGGAGTCCTACAATGAGCAGTTCTTC. Amino acids: CASRESYNEQFF. The rearrangement joins TRBV27 to TRBJ2-1; D is ambiguous. The V and J ends lost 6 bases and 1 base respectively, with 4 bases between them. From germline, CDR1 is MNHEY and CDR2 SMNVEV (reference sequence). This CDR3 is 12 amino acids long.

The V call is TRBV10-2, the J call TRBJ1-5; D is ambiguous. The germline V gene encodes CDR1 WSHSY and CDR2 SAAADI. CDR3 size: 14 residues. Trimming cost V 5 bases and J 5 bases, with 13 bases left between them. The CDR3 sequence is CASSNAGSDQPQHF. CDR3 sequence (DNA): TGCGCCAGCAGTAACGCGGGCAGCGATCAGCCCCAGCATTTT.

This clone is a singleton in its sample. The chain couples TRBV29-1 to TRBJ1-1; D uncertain. Germline CDR1 SQVTM, CDR2 ANQGSEA. The CDR3 extends over 12 amino acids. Trimming took 4 bases from V and 0 from J, leaving 6 bases between them. In DNA form, the CDR3 reads TGCAGCGTTGGTCGTCTGAACACTGAAGCTTTCTTT. Translation gives CSVGRLNTEAFF. Filled out from reference TRBV29-1 and TRBJ1-1, the complete variable domain reads SAVISQKPSRDICQRGTSLTIQCQVDSQVTMMFWYRQQPGQSLTLIATANQGSEATYESGFVIDKFPISRPNLTFSTLTVSNMSPEDSSIYLCSVGRLNTEAFFGQGTRLTVV.

This chain links TRBV6-5 with TRBJ2-7, with no clear D. V gave up 7 bases and J gave up 0 bases, with 13 bases separating them. The CDR3 is 14 amino acids. Germline V CDR1 and CDR2: MNHEY, SVGAGI. The CDR3 DNA reads TGTGCCAGCACCCCCACTTTGAGCTCCTACGAGCAGTACTTC. Amino acids: CASTPTLSSYEQYF.

The gene calls are TRBV5-1 and TRBJ2-1, with 8 bases lining up with TRBD2. V gave up 0 bases and J gave up 3 bases; unmatched junction bases: 2. Germline CDR1 reads SGHRS; CDR2 reads YFSETQ. The CDR3 is 15 residues long. The CDR3, as DNA: TGCGCCAGCAGCTTGGGCGCGGGGGGCTACAATGAGCAGTTCTTC. It yields the protein CASSLGAGGYNEQFF.

Only a few counts were recorded for this clone. The CDR3 protein is CASGGDRAGYTF. DNA of the CDR3: TGTGCCAGCGGAGGGGACAGGGCTGGCTACACCTTC. The chain carries TRBV2 and TRBJ1-2; the match to TRBD1 covers 9 bases. Unmatched junction bases numbered 5, after V lost 8 bases and J lost 7 bases. The V gene's germline CDR1 is SNHLY and CDR2 FYNNEI. This CDR3 has 12 residues.

CDR3: CASALGRRGNQPQHF. The CDR3 DNA reads TGTGCCAGTGCGTTAGGGAGGAGAGGCAATCAGCCCCAGCATTTT. V is TRBV19 and J is TRBJ1-5; D is uncertain. V was shortened by 8 bases and J by 2 bases, with 16 bases between the two germline ends. The CDR3 has 15 amino acids. CDR1 is LNHDA, CDR2 SQIVND, per germline (reference sequence).

V gene TRBV10-3 combines with J gene TRBJ1-1, with 8 bases aligning to TRBD1. The CDR3 extends over 14 amino acids. Germline loops: CDR1 ENHRY, CDR2 SYGVKD. Trimming cost V 6 bases and J 3 bases; bases outside gene matches: 6. The CDR3 protein is CAIRKTGVDTEAFF. The CDR3, as DNA: TGTGCCATCAGAAAGACAGGGGTGGACACTGAAGCTTTCTTT.

The CDR3 loop reads CASSSRGWASGPNTGELFF. In DNA form, the CDR3 reads TGTGCCAGCAGCTCTAGAGGGTGGGCTAGCGGGCCGAACACCGGGGAGCTGTTTTTT. The chain is built from TRBV11-2 and TRBJ2-2; 8 nucleotides align to TRBD2. The CDR3 totals 19 residues. CDR1 and CDR2 from the germline V gene are SGHAT and FQNNGV. The trim removed 4 bases at V and 0 bases at J, leaving 13 bases unmatched.

This chain links TRBV28 with TRBJ2-1; the D gene is possibly TRBD2 (5 bases). V lost 0 bases and J 4 bases, leaving 13 bases between the germline ends. The length of the CDR3 is 16 residues. CDR1 is MDHEN and CDR2 is SYDVKM in the germline V gene. The CDR3 reads CASSLWRRRRYNEQFF. For the CDR3, the DNA is TGTGCCAGCAGTTTATGGCGAAGGAGGAGGTACAATGAGCAGTTCTTC.

The chain carries TRBV9 and TRBJ2-1; 10 bases are a match to TRBD2. Germline lookup yields CDR1 SGDLS and CDR2 YYNGEE. The CDR3 is 17 amino acids. Trimming took 0 bases from V and 5 from J; bases not matched to a gene: 8. The CDR3 DNA is TGTGCCAGCAGCGTAGCTGCAGCGGGAGGGCCCCACAATGAGCAGTTCTTC. Amino acids: CASSVAAAGGPHNEQFF.

This chain uses TRBV2 with TRBJ2-7; unclear D gene. The V and J ends lost 4 bases and 5 bases respectively, with 12 bases between them. The germline V gene encodes CDR1 SNHLY and CDR2 FYNNEI. The CDR3 extends over 13 amino acids. The CDR3 DNA follows: TGTGCCAGCAGTGGACTCCGGGTCCACGAGCAGTACTTC. This codes for CASSGLRVHEQYF.

J is TRBJ2-2 and V is TRBV6-5; 8 bases align to TRBD2. The CDR3 totals 15 residues. V was pared by 6 bases and J by 1 base, with 4 bases of the junction left unmatched. The germline CDR1 and CDR2 sequences are MNHEY and SVGAGI. CDR3 protein: CASSRLALNTGELFF. In DNA, the CDR3 is TGTGCCAGCAGCAGACTAGCGCTGAACACCGGGGAGCTGTTTTTT.

The V gene is TRBV13, the J gene TRBJ2-5; no reliable D call. The CDR3 length is 13 residues. The germline V and J ends were trimmed by 1 base and 5 bases, with 8 bases remaining between them. The germline V gene has CDR1 PRHDT and CDR2 FYEKMQ (reference sequence). CDR3 coding DNA: TGTGCCAGCAGCTTAGAAGCGACGGAGACCCAGTACTTC. Translating it yields CASSLEATETQYF. The full variable domain, with the rest looked up from reference TRBV13 and TRBJ2-5, is AAGVIQSPRHLIKEKRETATLKCYPIPRHDTVYWYQQGPGQDPQFLISFYEKMQSDKGSIPDRFSAQQFSDYHSELNMSSLELGDSALYFCASSLEATETQYFGPGTRLLVL.

This chain links TRBV7-9 with TRBJ2-1; 9 nucleotides align to TRBD1. Germline-derived CDR1 and CDR2 are SEHNR and FQNEAQ (reference sequence). The CDR3 sequence is 15 residues long. The ends lost 5 bases at V and 2 bases at J; junction bases unmatched: 4. This CDR3 is CASSPTGGPYNEQFF. The CDR3 DNA reads TGTGCCAGCAGCCCAACAGGGGGCCCCTACAATGAGCAGTTCTTC.

V gene TRBV30 combines with J gene TRBJ2-3; a possible D gene is TRBD2 (5 bases). V lost 2 bases and J 1 base, leaving 13 bases between the germline ends. CDR1 is GTSNPN, CDR2 SVGIG, per germline (reference sequence). This CDR3 region has 15 residues. The CDR3 DNA follows: TGTGCCTGGAGTATACACGACGGGGGCACAGATACGCAGTATTTT. Protein sequence: CAWSIHDGGTDTQYF. Using reference TRBV30 and TRBJ2-3 for the parts outside the CDR3, the full variable domain is SQTIHQWPATLVQPVGSPLSLECTVEGTSNPNLYWYRQAAGRGLQLLFYSVGIGQISSEVPQNLSASRPQDRQFILSSKKLLLSDSGFYLCAWSIHDGGTDTQYFGPGTRLTVL.

The rearrangement joins TRBV27 to TRBJ2-1; D might be TRBD2 (6 bases). V lost 6 bases to trimming and J lost 6 bases, with 12 bases between them. The germline gives CDR1 MNHEY, CDR2 SMNVEV (reference sequence). CDR3 length: 13 amino acids. The CDR3 sequence: CASSPGLLNEQFF. The DNA of the CDR3 is TGTGCCAGCAGCCCGGGACTCCTCAATGAGCAGTTCTTC.

This clone was detected only a few times. The chain couples TRBV19 to TRBJ2-7; 10 bases match TRBD2. Germline CDR1 is LNHDA and CDR2 is SQIVND (reference sequence). The J segment lost 3 bases and the V segment lost 4 bases, leaving 6 bases of the junction unmatched. There are 15 residues in the CDR3. CDR3 sequence: CASSTSGSSYYEQYF. As DNA, the CDR3 is TGTGCCAGTAGTACTAGCGGGAGCTCCTACTACGAGCAGTACTTC. Full variable domain (rest looked up from reference TRBV19 and TRBJ2-7): DGGITQSPKYLFRKEGQNVTLSCEQNLNHDAMYWYRQDPGQGLRLIYYSQIVNDFQKGDIAEGYSVSREKKESFPLTVTSAQKNPTAFYLCASSTSGSSYYEQYFGPGTRLTVT.

V is TRBV30 and J is TRBJ2-3, with 10 bases aligning to TRBD2. This CDR3 has 16 residues. V lost 5 bases to trimming and J lost 4 bases; unmatched junction nucleotides: 12. Germline V gives CDR1 GTSNPN, CDR2 SVGIG (reference sequence). CDR3 in amino acids: CAWDRRTAGGPDTQYF. In DNA form, the CDR3 reads TGTGCCTGGGACCGAAGGACAGCGGGAGGGCCAGATACGCAGTATTTT.

The V gene is TRBV2, the J gene TRBJ2-7, with 8 bases lining up with TRBD1. The CDR3 totals 14 residues. The ends lost 5 bases at V and 1 base at J; junction bases unmatched: 4. Germline-derived CDR1 and CDR2 are SNHLY and FYNNEI. CDR3 nucleotide sequence: TGTGCCAGCAGTCTGCAGGGGGCATCCTACGAGCAGTACTTC. Translating gives CASSLQGASYEQYF. The variable domain in full, with the rest retrieved from reference TRBV2 and TRBJ2-7, is EPEVTQTPSHQVTQMGQEVILRCVPISNHLYFYWYRQILGQKVEFLVSFYNNEISEKSEIFDDQFSVERPDGSNFTLKIRSTKLEDSAMYFCASSLQGASYEQYFGPGTRLTVT.

The chain is built from TRBV6-1 and TRBJ2-3; a possible D gene is TRBD2 (5 bases). Trimming pared 6 bases from V and 10 bases from J, leaving 17 bases between. The CDR3 covers 13 residues. In germline, CDR1 is MNHNS, CDR2 SASEGT. The CDR3, as DNA: TGTGCCAGCAGGGAGGAGTATCGCGAGGCGCAGTATTTT. Residues: CASREEYREAQYF.